The 20 T cell receptor beta chains in this list originate from one sample, sequenced in a study of blood T cell repertoires in COVID-19. Sequencing was performed with immunoSEQ multiplex PCR; in TCRdb, only in-frame clones are kept and a portion is missing. The table lists roughly 120,000 clones, 88% of them singletons. Sequenced: peripheral blood. These receptors were obtained from a woman aged 50 to 65 with active or convalescent COVID-19.

This chain joins TRBV5-6 and TRBJ1-2; possible D gene TRBD1, 6 bases. V was shortened by 4 bases and J by 4 bases, with 14 bases between the two germline ends. This CDR3 region has 14 residues. The V gene's germline CDR1 is SGHDT and CDR2 YYEEEE. CDR3 in DNA: TGTGCCAGCAGCGCCAGGGGTCGGGGCTATGGCTACACCTTC. It codes for CASSARGRGYGYTF.

This chain connects TRBV30 to TRBJ2-5; D ambiguous. The CDR3 has 14 amino acids. Per the germline V gene, CDR1 is GTSNPN and CDR2 is SVGIG (reference sequence). V lost 0 bases to trimming and J lost 2 bases, with 10 bases between them. DNA for the CDR3: TGTGCCTGGAGTGTGAGTCGATGGCAAGAGACCCAGTACTTC. It codes for CAWSVSRWQETQYF.

The CDR3 DNA is TGTGCCAGCAAACCGGGGAGCTCTGGAAACACCATATATTTT. Translated, it gives CASKPGSSGNTIYF. J is TRBJ1-3 and V is TRBV6-6; D is unclear. Germline V CDR1 and CDR2: MNHNY, SVGAGI (reference sequence). The CDR3 runs to 14 residues. The ends were cut back, 7 bases at V and 0 bases at J, with 10 bases in the middle.

For the CDR3, the DNA is TGTGCCAGCAGTGAAGAGTGGGGACAGGGGGCTTTCTATGGGCAGTACTTC. Translated: CASSEEWGQGAFYGQYF. The chain combines TRBV2 with TRBJ2-7; 12 bases map to TRBD1. The CDR3 has 17 residues. In germline, CDR1 is SNHLY, CDR2 FYNNEI. V gave up 1 base and J gave up 9 bases; unmatched junction bases: 13.

The V and J genes are TRBV30 and TRBJ2-2, with a possible D match to TRBD1 (6 bases). The ends were cut back, 0 bases at V and 5 bases at J, with 13 bases in the middle. Per the germline V gene, CDR1 is GTSNPN and CDR2 is SVGIG (reference sequence). The CDR3 consists of 15 residues. CDR3 DNA: TGTGCCTGGAGTGTAAAGGCAGGGGTTACCGGGGAGCTGTTTTTT. Translating gives CAWSVKAGVTGELFF. The complete variable domain, with remaining parts taken from reference TRBV30 and TRBJ2-2, reads SQTIHQWPATLVQPVGSPLSLECTVEGTSNPNLYWYRQAAGRGLQLLFYSVGIGQISSEVPQNLSASRPQDRQFILSSKKLLLSDSGFYLCAWSVKAGVTGELFFGEGSRLTVL.

V usage is TRBV27 and J usage is TRBJ2-7, with D perhaps TRBD2 (7 bases). This CDR3 is 16 amino acids long. The germline V gene encodes CDR1 MNHEY and CDR2 SMNVEV (reference sequence). Trimming shortened V by 2 bases and J by 3 bases, and 17 bases separated the two germline ends. The CDR3 loop reads CASSLRGASGYYEQYF. The CDR3 DNA follows: TGTGCCAGCAGTTTAAGGGGGGCTAGCGGCTACTACGAGCAGTACTTC.

The rearrangement links TRBV7-9 to TRBJ1-2; D perhaps matches TRBD1 (5 bases). This CDR3 has 15 residues. Germline lookup yields CDR1 SEHNR and CDR2 FQNEAQ (reference sequence). Trimming removed 5 bases at V and 6 bases at J, with 19 bases between. CDR3 sequence reads: CASSQPLGQSNGYTF. CDR3 DNA: TGTGCCAGCAGCCAGCCCCTCGGACAATCTAATGGCTACACCTTC.

The gene calls are TRBV7-6 and TRBJ2-7; no definite D call. This CDR3 is built from 13 residues. V gave up 1 base and J gave up 5 bases, with 9 bases separating them. The germline V gene has CDR1 SGHVS and CDR2 FNYEAQ. CDR3 protein: CASSLVPSDEQYF. Written as DNA, the CDR3 is TGTGCCAGCAGCTTAGTACCATCGGACGAGCAGTACTTC.

This sequence joins TRBV4-2 and TRBJ2-3; D not certain. CDR1 and CDR2 (germline): LGHNA, YNFKEQ. Trimming left V 0 bases short and J 3 bases short, with 13 bases between. The CDR3 totals 16 residues. CDR3 in DNA: TGTGCCAGCAGCCAAGATGTAGCTTCGGTTACAGATACGCAGTATTTT. Translation: CASSQDVASVTDTQYF.

The V call is TRBV28, the J call TRBJ2-1; 11 nucleotides agree with TRBD2. Germline loops: CDR1 MDHEN, CDR2 SYDVKM. V gave up 5 bases and J gave up 6 bases; unmatched junction bases: 12. The CDR3 has 17 amino acids. CDR3 sequence: CASSLPTSGRLGNEQFF. In DNA, the CDR3 is TGTGCCAGCAGTCTCCCTACTAGCGGGAGATTGGGCAATGAGCAGTTCTTC.

The chain combines TRBV2 with TRBJ2-3; 11 bases are a match to TRBD2. CDR1 is SNHLY and CDR2 is FYNNEI in the germline V gene. Trimming removed 8 bases from V and 3 bases from J; junction bases left unmatched: 4. The CDR3 is 14 residues long. The CDR3 sequence is CASGGLAETDTQYF. For the CDR3, the DNA is TGTGCCAGCGGGGGACTAGCGGAGACAGATACGCAGTATTTT.

The chain joins TRBV9 to TRBJ2-1, with TRBD2 identical over 7 bases. Germline values: CDR1 SGDLS, CDR2 YYNGEE. The CDR3 is 15 amino acids. Losses at the gene ends were 0 bases for V and 6 bases for J; bases not matched to a gene: 6. Written as DNA, the CDR3 is TGTGCCAGCAGCGTAGCAGGACTAGTGAGCAATGAGCAGTTCTTC. Translated, it gives CASSVAGLVSNEQFF.

The V gene is TRBV7-2, the J gene TRBJ1-1, with 8 nucleotides matching TRBD1. With 3 bases clipped from V and 6 bases from J, the junction kept 6 bases outside the gene matches. The CDR3 runs 14 residues. Germline V CDR1 and CDR2: SGHTA, FQGNSA. CDR3 nucleotide sequence: TGTGCCAGCAGCTTGAAGACAGGGGTATCTGAAGCTTTCTTT. Amino acid sequence: CASSLKTGVSEAFF.

V is TRBV2 and J is TRBJ2-3; 7 bases map to TRBD1. V dropped 4 bases and J dropped 1; count of bases not matched to a gene: 2. The CDR3 runs 14 residues. In germline, CDR1 is SNHLY, CDR2 FYNNEI. DNA of the CDR3: TGTGCCAGCAGTGTTACAGGGGGCACAGATACGCAGTATTTT. It is translated as CASSVTGGTDTQYF.

This clone has just one count. V gene TRBV28 combines with J gene TRBJ1-5; 9 bases match TRBD1. The germline V gene encodes CDR1 MDHEN and CDR2 SYDVKM. The CDR3 totals 16 residues. V dropped 3 bases and J dropped 7; count of bases not matched to a gene: 10. In nucleotides, the CDR3 is TGTGCCAGCAGTTTTAGCCTGACAGGGGGATACCAGCCCCAGCATTTT. It is translated as CASSFSLTGGYQPQHF.

This clone was seen only once. This chain joins TRBV4-3 and TRBJ1-1; D is unclear. Trimming stripped 0 bases from V and 4 bases from J, with 9 bases between. The CDR3 is 14 amino acids. Germline CDR1 is LGHNA and CDR2 is YSLEER. As DNA, the CDR3 is TGCGCCAGCAGCCAAGATGGTGGGCGCACTGAAGCTTTCTTT. This translates into CASSQDGGRTEAFF.

CDR3 bases: TGTGCCAGCAGCCCCGGTGGGACAGTGAACGAGGAACTGTTTTTT. This codes for CASSPGGTVNEELFF. V gene TRBV6-5 combines with J gene TRBJ1-4; 7 nucleotides match TRBD1. Per the germline V gene, CDR1 is MNHEY and CDR2 is SVGAGI. The J segment lost 12 bases and the V segment lost 6 bases, leaving 16 bases of the junction unmatched. This CDR3 has 15 amino acids.

This chain uses TRBV15 with TRBJ2-3, with D possibly TRBD1 on 6 matching bases. V was cut by 8 bases and J by 2 bases, with 14 bases left in between. Looked up from germline, CDR1 is LNHNV and CDR2 is YYDKDF (reference sequence). CDR3 size: 14 residues. The CDR3 region is CATQGNEITDTQYF. For the CDR3, the DNA is TGTGCCACCCAGGGGAATGAGATCACAGATACGCAGTATTTT.

This rearrangement joins TRBV5-6 to TRBJ2-2; D unclear. The length of the CDR3 is 17 residues. Germline assignment: CDR1 SGHDT and CDR2 YYEEEE. The V and J ends lost 5 bases and 1 base respectively, with 18 bases between them. The DNA for the CDR3 is TGTGCCAGCAGATTAACCGTGAAGACTGGGAACACCGGGGAGCTGTTTTTT. Translation: CASRLTVKTGNTGELFF.

This clone was detected once. This chain links TRBV18 with TRBJ2-1; maybe TRBD1 (6 bases). Germline CDR1 reads KGHSH; CDR2 reads LQKENI. Trimming left V 1 base short and J 4 bases short, with 17 bases between. The CDR3 runs 17 residues. Here the CDR3 DNA reads TGTGCCAGCTCACCACGGAGTCCGGGACAACTGTACAATGAGCAGTTCTTC. Translation gives CASSPRSPGQLYNEQFF.